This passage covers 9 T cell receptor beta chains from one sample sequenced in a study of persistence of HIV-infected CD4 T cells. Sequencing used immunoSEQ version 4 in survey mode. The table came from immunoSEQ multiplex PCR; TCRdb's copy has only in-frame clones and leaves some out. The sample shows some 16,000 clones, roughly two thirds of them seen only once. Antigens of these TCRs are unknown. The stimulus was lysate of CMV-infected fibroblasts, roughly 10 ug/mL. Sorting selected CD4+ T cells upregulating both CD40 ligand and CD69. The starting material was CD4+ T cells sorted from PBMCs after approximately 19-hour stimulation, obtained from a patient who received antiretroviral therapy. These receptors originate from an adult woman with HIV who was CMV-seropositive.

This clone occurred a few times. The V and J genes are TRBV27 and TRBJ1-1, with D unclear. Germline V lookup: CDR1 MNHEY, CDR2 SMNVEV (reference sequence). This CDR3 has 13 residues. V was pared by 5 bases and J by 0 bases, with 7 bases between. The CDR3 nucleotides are TGTGCCAGCAGTCCCCGCTTGAACACTGAAGCTTTCTTT. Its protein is CASSPRLNTEAFF.

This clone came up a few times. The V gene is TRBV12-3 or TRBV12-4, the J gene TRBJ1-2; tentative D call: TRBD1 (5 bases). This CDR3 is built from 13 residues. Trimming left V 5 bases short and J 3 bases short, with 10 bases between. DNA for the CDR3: TGTGCCAGCAGTATCAGGGACCACTATGGCTACACCTTC. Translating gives CASSIRDHYGYTF.

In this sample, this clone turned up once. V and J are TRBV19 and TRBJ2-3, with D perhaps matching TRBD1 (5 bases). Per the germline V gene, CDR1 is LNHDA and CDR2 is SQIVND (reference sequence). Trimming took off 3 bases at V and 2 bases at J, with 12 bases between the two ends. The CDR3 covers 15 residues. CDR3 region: CASSISPGLTDTQYF. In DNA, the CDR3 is TGTGCCAGTAGTATCTCTCCAGGGCTCACAGATACGCAGTATTTT.

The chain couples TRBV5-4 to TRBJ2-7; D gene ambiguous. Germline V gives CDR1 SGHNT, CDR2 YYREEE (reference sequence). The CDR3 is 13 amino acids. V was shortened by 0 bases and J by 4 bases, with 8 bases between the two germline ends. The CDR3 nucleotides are TGTGCCAGCAGCTTGGGGCAGCAGTACGAGCAGTACGTC. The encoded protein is CASSLGQQYEQYV.

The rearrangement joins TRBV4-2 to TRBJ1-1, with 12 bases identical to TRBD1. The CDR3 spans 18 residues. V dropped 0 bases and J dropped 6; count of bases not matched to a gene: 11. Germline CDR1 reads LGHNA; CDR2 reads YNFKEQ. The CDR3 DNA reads TGTGCCAGCAGCCAAGATTCGGGACAGGGGGCGATTAAGGCTGAAGCTTTCTTT. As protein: CASSQDSGQGAIKAEAFF.

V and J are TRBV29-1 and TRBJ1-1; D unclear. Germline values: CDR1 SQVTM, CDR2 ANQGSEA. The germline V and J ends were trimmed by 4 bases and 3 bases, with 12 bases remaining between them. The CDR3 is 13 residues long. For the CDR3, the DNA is TGCAGCGTTGCTGCAGGTCGGGACACTGAAGCTTTCTTT. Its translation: CSVAAGRDTEAFF. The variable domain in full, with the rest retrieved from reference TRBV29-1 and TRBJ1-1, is SAVISQKPSRDICQRGTSLTIQCQVDSQVTMMFWYRQQPGQSLTLIATANQGSEATYESGFVIDKFPISRPNLTFSTLTVSNMSPEDSSIYLCSVAAGRDTEAFFGQGTRLTVV.

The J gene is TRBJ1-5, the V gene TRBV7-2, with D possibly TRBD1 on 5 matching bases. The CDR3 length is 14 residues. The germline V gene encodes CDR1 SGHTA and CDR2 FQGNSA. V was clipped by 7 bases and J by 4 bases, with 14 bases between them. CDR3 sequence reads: CASTANGGNQPQHF. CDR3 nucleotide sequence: TGTGCCAGCACTGCGAACGGGGGGAATCAGCCCCAGCATTTT. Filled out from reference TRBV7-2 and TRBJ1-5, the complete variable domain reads GAGVSQSPSNKVTEKGKDVELRCDPISGHTALYWYRQSLGQGLEFLIYFQGNSAPDKSGLPSDRFSAERTGGSVSTLTIQRTQQEDSAVYLCASTANGGNQPQHFGDGTRLSIL.

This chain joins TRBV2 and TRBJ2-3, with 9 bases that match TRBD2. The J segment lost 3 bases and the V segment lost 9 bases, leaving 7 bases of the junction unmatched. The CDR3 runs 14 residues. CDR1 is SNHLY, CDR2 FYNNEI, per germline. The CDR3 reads CARGGGAGTDTQYF. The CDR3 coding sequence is TGTGCCAGAGGCGGGGGGGCTGGGACAGATACGCAGTATTTT.

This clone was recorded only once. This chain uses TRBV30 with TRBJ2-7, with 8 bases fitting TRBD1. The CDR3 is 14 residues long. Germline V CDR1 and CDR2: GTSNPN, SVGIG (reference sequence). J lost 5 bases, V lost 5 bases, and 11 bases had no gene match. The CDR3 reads CAWGTGVRVHEQYF. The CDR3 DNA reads TGTGCCTGGGGGACAGGAGTCCGGGTACACGAGCAGTACTTC. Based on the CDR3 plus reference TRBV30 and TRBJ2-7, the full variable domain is SQTIHQWPATLVQPVGSPLSLECTVEGTSNPNLYWYRQAAGRGLQLLFYSVGIGQISSEVPQNLSASRPQDRQFILSSKKLLLSDSGFYLCAWGTGVRVHEQYFGPGTRLTVT.